This T cell receptor beta chain was profiled in a study of radiotherapy plus CTLA-4 blockade in lung cancer (dated by TCRdb to 2016 to 2019). Regarding the study in general: Among the enrolled patients, roughly 17% had an objective response, and about 31% reached disease control. On the study overall, not on this receptor specifically: TCR clones derived from tumors expanded in peripheral blood after treatment with radiotherapy and ipilimumab. The strongest predictors of response were reported to be early dynamic shifts in blood T cell clones along with a rise in serum interferon-beta following radiation.

The library was generated by the immunoSEQ multiplex PCR assay. Imported from immuneACCESS, the table was reduced by TCRdb to in-frame sequences with V and J called. These copies leave out some clones; in studies compared against another copy, an unresolved V gene accounts for under half, and the cause of the remainder is not known. Counted in this sample were about 25,000 clones; 60% to 85% of them appeared once. 3% to 4% of the sample lies in the top ten. V lost 1 base and J lost 5 bases; the stretch between them is 8 bases long. Inclusive of the bounding cysteine and phenylalanine, the CDR3 is 13 residues long. Solely the CDR3 DNA is kept, with 39 bases framed from the first base. CDR1 and CDR2 are read off the germline V gene as SGHNT and YENEEA. The study evaluated CTLA-4 blockade (ipilimumab) given together with focal radiation therapy in patients who had chemo-refractory metastatic non-small-cell lung cancer.

In the case of this clone: What this receptor recognizes is not known. Base-call qualities are not available, and no considerably larger clone is one nucleotide away.

The sequencing used peripheral blood, collected from a patient treated with radiotherapy plus ipilimumab. Here the chain combines TRBV11-3 and TRBJ2-5, with no confidently assigned D gene. The clonotype originates from a human donor with non-small cell lung cancer whose response to radiotherapy plus ipilimumab could not be evaluated. The CDR3 loop reads CASSLAGSETQYF. The DNA reads TGTGCCAGCAGCTTAGCGGGTTCCGAGACCCAGTACTTC.